A single TCR beta chain is shown here with its context. Its antigen target is currently unknown. Per-base quality was not reported, and no clone a single base away is much larger than it. This sample is part of a study of CD8+CD57+ T cells in acquired aplastic anemia (dated 2018 in TCRdb). Background for the entire study: On average, sorted CD4+ and CD8+ cells yielded around 3.5 ug of extracted DNA, with a range of roughly 0.18 to 30 ug. A CD8+CD57+ expansion meant a frequency higher than the mean frequency seen in healthy subjects. Study-wide conclusions, independent of this receptor: Although 25 to 30 CD8+ CDR3 sequences were shared by patients and controls, these sequences appeared highly expressed in patients and within the immunodominant clones of patients. No significant difference in CD8+ Simpson's diversity was found between patients and healthy controls (P=0.060).

Genomic DNA served as template for TCR beta VDJ combination and CDR3 sequence profiling. An Illumina HiSeq 2000 was the platform used for TCR repertoire sequencing. Regarding the original processing steps: TRBV/TRBJ rearrangement plots, CDR3 size and DJ length profiles, and Simpson's diversity index were used to assess repertoires. The most abundant DNA sequence in the deep sequencing data was taken as the immunodominant clone. CDR3 amino acid sequences were screened for sharing across subjects and were compared with published repertoires and the VDJdb database. Starting from the raw public reads, TCRdb applied fastp trimming at Q25, assembled clones with MiXCR and retained in-frame beta chains. Each entry merges the rows of one CDR3 protein and shows their most common DNA and genes. The V and J calls come from TCRdb's annotation, not from the publication. The sample data list under 350,000 distinct CDR3 sequences, and 50% to 65% of these were observed just once. The top ten clonotypes cover around 1.2% of the sample.

The CDR3 runs 13 residues from the cysteine to the phenylalanine. Kept here is only the CDR3 DNA, which spans 39 bases and is read in frame from base 1. CDR1 is given as SQVTM and CDR2 as ANQGSEA, both from the germline V gene. The patients picked for sequencing were ones in whom flow cytometry had shown an expansion of CD8+CD57+ cells. All patients had severe acquired aplastic anemia diagnosed by International Study of Aplastic Anemia and Agranulocytosis and Camitta criteria. Patients had received no therapy at the time of blood sampling. The study deep-sequenced TCR repertoires of sorted CD4+ and CD8+ blood T cells from severe aplastic anemia patients and healthy subjects. Patients were enrolled in the USA under clinicaltrials.gov protocols 00001620, 01623167, 00001397, 00071045, 00081523 and 00961064. Ficoll-Paque density gradient centrifugation was used to isolate peripheral blood mononuclear cells. Before DNA extraction, CD4+ and CD8+ T cells were sorted with FACS or magnetic beads.

The chain is made from TRBV29-1 and TRBJ2-5; the D gene could be TRBD1 or TRBD2, each one agreeing over 5 bases. The end of the DNA aligns better with TRBJ2-7, so the J call may be wrong. This receptor was obtained from a human donor with aplastic anemia. What was sequenced was sorted CD4+, CD8+, or CD8+CD57+ T cells (not recorded which) from PBMCs. The sequenced DNA is TGCAGCGTTCGGCGTGATGGGGGATCCGAGCAGTACTTC. This is translated as CSVRRDGGSEQYF.